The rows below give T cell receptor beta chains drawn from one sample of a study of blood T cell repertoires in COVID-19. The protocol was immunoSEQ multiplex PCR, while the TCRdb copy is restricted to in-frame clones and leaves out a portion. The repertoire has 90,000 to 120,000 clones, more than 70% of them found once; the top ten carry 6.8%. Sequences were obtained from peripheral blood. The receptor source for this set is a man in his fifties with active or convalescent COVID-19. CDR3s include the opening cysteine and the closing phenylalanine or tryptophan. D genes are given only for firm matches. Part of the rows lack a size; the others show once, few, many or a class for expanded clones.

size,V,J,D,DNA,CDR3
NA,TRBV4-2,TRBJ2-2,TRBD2,TGTGCCAGCAGCCCCCTGGCGGGAGACACCGGGGAGCTGTTTTTT,CASSPLAGDTGELFF
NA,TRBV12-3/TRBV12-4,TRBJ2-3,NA,TGTGCCAGCAGTTCCCTCGCGGCAGATACGCAGTATTTT,CASSSLAADTQYF
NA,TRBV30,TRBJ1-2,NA,TGTGCCTGGAGGGAGTGGGGCTACACCTTC,CAWREWGYTF
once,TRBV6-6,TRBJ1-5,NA,TGTGCCAGCAGGGAGTTTAGCAATCAGCCCCAGCATTTT,CASREFSNQPQHF
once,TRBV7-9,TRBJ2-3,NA,TGTGCCAGCAGCTTAGGGCTAGCTGTAGATACGCAGTATTTT,CASSLGLAVDTQYF
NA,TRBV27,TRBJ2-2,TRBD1,TGTGCCAGCAGTTTAGACAGGGTCATCGGGGAGCTGTTTTTT,CASSLDRVIGELFF
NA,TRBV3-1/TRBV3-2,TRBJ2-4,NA,TGTGCCAGCAGCCAACCCGGGACTTCCAACATTCAGTACTTC,CASSQPGTSNIQYF
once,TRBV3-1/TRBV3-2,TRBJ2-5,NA,TGTGCCAGCAGCCCCCTGACTAGTTCGGGGACCCAGTACTTC,CASSPLTSSGTQYF
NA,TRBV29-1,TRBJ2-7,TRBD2,TGCAGCACCAAGACTAGCGGGAGCTCCTACGAGCAGTACTTC,CSTKTSGSSYEQYF
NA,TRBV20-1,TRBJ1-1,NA,TGCAGTGCTAGAGAGCAGGGAAAAGCTTTCTTT,CSAREQGKAFF
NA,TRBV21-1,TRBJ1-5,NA,TGTGCCAGCCCCCTTAAACGGTGGAGCCCCCAGCATTTT,CASPLKRWSPQHF
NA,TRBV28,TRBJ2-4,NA,TGTGCCAGCAGTTTGAGGGAATCCAAAAACATTCAGTACTTC,CASSLRESKNIQYF
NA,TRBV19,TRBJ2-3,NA,TGTGCCAGTAGTACCCGGGACTCCACAGATACGCAGTATTTT,CASSTRDSTDTQYF
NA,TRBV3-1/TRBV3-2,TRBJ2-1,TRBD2,TGTGCCAGCAGCCAAGGAAGGACTAGCGGCGGGCGTGAGCAGTTCTTC,CASSQGRTSGGREQFF
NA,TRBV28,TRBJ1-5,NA,TGTGCCAGCAGCTTAGTAATCAATCAGCCCCAGCATTTT,CASSLVINQPQHF
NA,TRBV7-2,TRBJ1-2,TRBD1,TGTGCCAGCCGGGGCGGGGTGACAGGGGGCTATGGCTACACCTTC,CASRGGVTGGYGYTF
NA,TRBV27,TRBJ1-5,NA,TGTGCCAGCAGACCTGGGACTTTTAGCAATCAGCCCCAGCATTTT,CASRPGTFSNQPQHF
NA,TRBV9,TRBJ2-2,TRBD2,TGTGCCAGCAGCTTGGGGACTAGCGGGAGAAGGCGGGGCGGGGAGCTGTTTTTT,CASSLGTSGRRRGGELFF
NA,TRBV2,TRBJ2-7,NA,TGTGCCAGCAGCCCCGGTCGCTACGAGCAGTACTTC,CASSPGRYEQYF
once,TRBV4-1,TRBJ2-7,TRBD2,TGCGCCAGCAGCCGGGGGAGGGTCAGGGACGAGCAGTACTTC,CASSRGRVRDEQYF
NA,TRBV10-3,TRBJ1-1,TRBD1,TGTGCCATTCAGGGGGCCTCGAACACTGAAGCTTTCTTT,CAIQGASNTEAFF
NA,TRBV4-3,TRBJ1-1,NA,TGCGCCAGCAGCCAGCGGGACGCGCGCACTGAAGCTTTCTTT,CASSQRDARTEAFF
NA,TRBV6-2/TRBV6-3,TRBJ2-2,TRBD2,TGTGCCAGCAGTTCCTTCGGGCGGGGGGAAACCGGGGAGCTGTTTTTT,CASSSFGRGETGELFF
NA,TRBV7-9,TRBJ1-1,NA,TGTGCCAGCAGGTTATATGTCGGCGCGGGTACTGAAGCTTTCTTT,CASRLYVGAGTEAFF
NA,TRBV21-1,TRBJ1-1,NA,TGTGCCAGCAGCCCCCGGGACAGGGAAGAAATGAACACTGAAGCTTTCTTT,CASSPRDREEMNTEAFF
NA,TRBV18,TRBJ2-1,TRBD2,TGTGCCAGCTCATTGACTAGCGGGAGACACAATGAGCAGTTCTTC,CASSLTSGRHNEQFF
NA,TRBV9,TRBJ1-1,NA,TGTGCCAGCAGCTTCCGGACATCGAACACTGAAGCTTTCTTT,CASSFRTSNTEAFF